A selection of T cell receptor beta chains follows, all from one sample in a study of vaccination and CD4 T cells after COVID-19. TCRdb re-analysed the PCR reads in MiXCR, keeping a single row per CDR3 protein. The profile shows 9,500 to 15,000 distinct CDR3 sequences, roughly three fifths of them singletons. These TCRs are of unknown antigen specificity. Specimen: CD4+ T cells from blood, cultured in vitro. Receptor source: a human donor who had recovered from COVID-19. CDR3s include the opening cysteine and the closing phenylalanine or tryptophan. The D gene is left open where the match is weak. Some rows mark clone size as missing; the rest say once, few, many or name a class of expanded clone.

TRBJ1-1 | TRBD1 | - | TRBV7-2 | TGTGCCAGCAGCTGGAGGACAGGGATGAACACTGAAGCTTTCTTT | CASSWRTGMNTEAFF
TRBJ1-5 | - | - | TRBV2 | TGTGCCAGCAAGAGGGCTGACGTTAGTAATCAGCCCCAGCATTTT | CASKRADVSNQPQHF
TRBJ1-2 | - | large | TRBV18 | TGTGCCAGCTCACCACAGTGGAGAAGGGGTGGCCTCTATGGCTACACCTTC | CASSPQWRRGGLYGYTF
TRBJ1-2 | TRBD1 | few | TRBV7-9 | TGTGCCAGCAGCTTAGGGACAGGGGTGGATGGCTACACCTTC | CASSLGTGVDGYTF
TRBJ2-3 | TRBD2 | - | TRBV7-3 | TGTGCCAGCAGCCGGAGCGGGGGCCCCACAGATACGCAGTATTTT | CASSRSGGPTDTQYF
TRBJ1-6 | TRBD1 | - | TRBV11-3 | TGTGCCAGCAGCCCCGAGGGACAGGGCTTCCCGCCCCTCCACTTT | CASSPEGQGFPPLHF
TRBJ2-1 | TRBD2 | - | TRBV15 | TGTGCCACCAGCAACCGACGGGGGGGAGGCTTCAATGAGCAGTTCTTC | CATSNRRGGGFNEQFF
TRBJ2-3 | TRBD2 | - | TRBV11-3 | TGTGCCAGCAGTGTAAGCGGGGCAAGCACAGATACGCAGTATTTT | CASSVSGASTDTQYF
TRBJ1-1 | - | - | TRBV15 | TGTGCCACCAGCAGAGGCCCTCTAAGACAGTCCGATGGAGCTTTCTTT | CATSRGPLRQSDGAFF
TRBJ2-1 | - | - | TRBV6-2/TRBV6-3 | TGTGCCATCCAGGGGGAGGACTTCCGTCCTGAGCAGTTCTTC | CAIQGEDFRPEQFF
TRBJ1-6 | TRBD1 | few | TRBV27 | TGTGCCAGCAGCCGGGACAGGGGGCAATCACCCCTCCACTTT | CASSRDRGQSPLHF
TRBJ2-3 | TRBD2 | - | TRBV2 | TGTGCCAGCAGTGCCCTAGCGGGAGGTATAGATACGCAGTATTTT | CASSALAGGIDTQYF
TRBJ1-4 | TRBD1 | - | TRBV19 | TGTGCCAGTAGTATCGGGTTGACAGGGGGTGGTGAACTGTTTTTT | CASSIGLTGGGELFF
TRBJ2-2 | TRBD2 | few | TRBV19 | TGTGCCAGTAGTCCGGGGGGGGTTAATACCGGGGAGCTGTTTTTT | CASSPGGVNTGELFF
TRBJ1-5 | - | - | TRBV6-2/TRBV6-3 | TGTGCCAGCACCGAAGGGGGGCTGCCCCAGCATTTT | CASTEGGLPQHF
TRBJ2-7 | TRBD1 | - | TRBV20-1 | TGCAGTGCTCGACAAACCGGGACAGGGCGCTACGAGCAGTACTTC | CSARQTGTGRYEQYF
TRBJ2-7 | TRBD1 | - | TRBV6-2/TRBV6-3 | TGTGCCAGCAGAAAAACCGGGACAGGGACCTACGAGCAGTACTTC | CASRKTGTGTYEQYF
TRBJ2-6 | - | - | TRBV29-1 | TGCAGCGTTCCTCGACAGGCCGACTCTGGGGCCAACGTCCTGACTTTC | CSVPRQADSGANVLTF
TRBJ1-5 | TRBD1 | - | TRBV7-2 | TGTGCCAGCAGCGGGCAGGGGGGGAAAACGGCCAATCAGCCCCAGCATTTT | CASSGQGGKTANQPQHF
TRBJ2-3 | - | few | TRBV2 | TGTGCCAGCAGGGTTTTAAGCACAGATACGCAGTATTTT | CASRVLSTDTQYF
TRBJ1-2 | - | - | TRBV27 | TGTGCCAGCAGGAGCGGTCGAGATCCTAACTATGGCTACACCTTC | CASRSGRDPNYGYTF
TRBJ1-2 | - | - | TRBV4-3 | TGCGCCAGCAGCCAAGAAGCGCAGGGACATGGCTACACCTTC | CASSQEAQGHGYTF
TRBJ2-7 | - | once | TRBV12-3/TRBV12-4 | TGTGCCAGCAGTTTACTGGATGGGACCGAGCAGTACTTC | CASSLLDGTEQYF
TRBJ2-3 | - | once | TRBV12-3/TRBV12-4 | TGTGCCAGCAGTTTCGCGAAGGGGGGGACAGATACGCAGTATTTT | CASSFAKGGTDTQYF